One sample yielded the 22 T cell receptor beta chains listed below, sequenced in a study of CD8 T cells in ankylosing spondylitis. Using its own MiXCR run on the 5' RACE reads, TCRdb lists one record per CDR3 protein. Of 240,000 or so distinct CDR3 sequences in the sample, 8% to 9.5% were seen once. Material: blood, either unsorted or a sorted T cell fraction (not recorded which). These receptors were collected from a male donor with ankylosing spondylitis or in good health (not recorded which).

This clonotype was found many times. The rearrangement uses TRBV30 and TRBJ1-1, with 7 bases aligning to TRBD1. CDR3 length: 13 amino acids. Germline CDR1 reads GTSNPN; CDR2 reads SVGIG (reference sequence). V was clipped by 6 bases and J by 10 bases; unmatched bases: 14. The CDR3 region has the DNA TGTGCCTGCCGGGACAGTCGGGACCGAGGAGCTTTCTTT. This sequence encodes CACRDSRDRGAFF.

This clonotype was seen many times. The chain recombines TRBV18 with TRBJ2-5; D remains unclear. The germline CDR1 and CDR2 sequences are KGHSH and LQKENI. The CDR3 runs 12 residues. V dropped 3 bases and J dropped 3 bases, with 5 bases sitting between them. CDR3 nucleotides: TGTGCCAGCTCACCCTTCGAAGAGACCCAGTACTTC. Amino acid sequence: CASSPFEETQYF.

Many counts were recorded for this clonotype. The V and J genes are TRBV20-1 and TRBJ1-2; D is perhaps TRBD1 (5 bases). The germline gives CDR1 DFQATT, CDR2 SNEGSKA (reference sequence). The CDR3 loop spans 12 amino acids. With 6 bases removed from V and 3 bases from J, the gap between germline ends came to 11 bases. CDR3 residues: CSARSGHYGYTF. DNA for the CDR3: TGCAGTGCGCGCTCAGGGCACTATGGCTACACCTTC.

Here the CDR3 DNA reads TGCAGTGCCCCGGGTCCTTACAATGAGCAGTTCTTC. The encoded protein is CSAPGPYNEQFF. This rearrangement joins TRBV20-1 to TRBJ2-1, with D unclear. Looked up from germline, CDR1 is DFQATT and CDR2 is SNEGSKA (reference sequence). V shed 6 bases and J shed 4 bases, with 10 bases lying between them. There are 12 residues in the CDR3.

This clonotype was picked up many times. This chain links TRBV18 with TRBJ1-3, with D unresolved. Per germline, CDR1 KGHSH and CDR2 LQKENI. The V end lost 3 bases, the J end lost 0 bases, and 12 bases lay between the germline ends. The CDR3 spans 16 residues. CDR3 protein: CASSPEQPSSGNTIYF. The CDR3 DNA is TGTGCCAGCTCACCCGAACAGCCCAGCTCTGGAAACACCATATATTTT.

The V gene is TRBV7-8, the J gene TRBJ2-3, with D perhaps TRBD2 (6 bases). Germline-derived CDR1 and CDR2 are SGHVS and FQNEAQ. The CDR3 sequence is 13 residues long. V lost 5 bases to trimming and J lost 3 bases, with 9 bases between them. The CDR3 coding sequence is TGTGCCAGCAGCAACGGACTAACAGATACGCAGTATTTT. Encoded protein: CASSNGLTDTQYF.

As regards this clonotype: The junction departs from germline at one end; a sequencing error may be responsible. The chain carries TRBV5-6 and TRBJ2-1; weak D call: TRBD2 (5 bases). The germline CDR1 and CDR2 sequences are SGHDT and YYEEEE. This CDR3 is built from 15 residues. This chain's CDR3 is CASSESGSSSNEQFF. CDR3 sequence (DNA): TGTGCCAGCAGCGAGTCTGGGAGCTCCTCCAATGAGCAGTTCTTC.

In its sample, this clonotype was seen many times. The rearrangement uses TRBV12-3 or TRBV12-4 and TRBJ2-1, with D perhaps matching TRBD2 (5 bases). With 5 bases removed from V and 7 bases from J, the gap between germline ends came to 24 bases. There are 17 residues in the CDR3. CDR3 amino acids: CASSPRAVPLSGNEQFF. The CDR3 nucleotides are TGTGCCAGCAGTCCCCGGGCAGTACCTCTCTCGGGAAATGAGCAGTTCTTC.

This clonotype appeared a few times. The chain recombines TRBV6-4 with TRBJ2-6; no clear D gene. Trimming stripped 4 bases from V and 3 bases from J, with 7 bases between. CDR3 length: 14 amino acids. CDR1 is MRHNA, CDR2 SNTAGT, per germline. In DNA form, the CDR3 reads TGTGCCAGCAGTGTGTTAGGTGGGGCCAACGTCCTGACTTTC. It is translated as CASSVLGGANVLTF.

This clonotype was recorded at least ten times. The rearrangement uses TRBV6-2 or TRBV6-3 and TRBJ2-7; 9 bases agree with TRBD2. The length of the CDR3 is 15 residues. CDR1 is MNHEY, CDR2 SVGEGT, per germline. Trimming cost V 6 bases and J 5 bases; bases outside gene matches: 11. CDR3 sequence reads: CASRLSGGKRNEQYF. The CDR3 nucleotides read TGTGCCAGCAGACTTAGCGGGGGAAAAAGAAACGAGCAGTACTTC.

The sample holds many counts of this clonotype. The chain links TRBV7-2 to TRBJ1-5, with 8 bases identical to TRBD1. CDR1 is SGHTA and CDR2 is FQGNSA in the germline V gene. There are 15 residues in the CDR3. The V segment lost 5 bases and the J segment 7 bases; nucleotides outside the gene matches: 10. Written as DNA, the CDR3 is TGTGCCAGCAGCATAGGACAGGGTGGAAGGCAGCCCCAGCATTTT. Its protein product is CASSIGQGGRQPQHF.

This clonotype appeared many times. The chain couples TRBV5-5 to TRBJ1-5, with 8 bases fitting TRBD1. The CDR3 spans 15 residues. V shed 2 bases and J 6 bases; nucleotides not matched to a gene: 7. Germline V lookup: CDR1 SGHKS, CDR2 YYEKEE (reference sequence). The chain's CDR3 is CASSLYQGATQPQHF. The CDR3, as DNA: TGTGCCAGCAGCTTATATCAGGGGGCGACTCAGCCCCAGCATTTT.

This clonotype has only a few counts. The chain combines TRBV15 with TRBJ2-1; D is possibly TRBD1 or TRBD2 (5 bases each). Germline loops: CDR1 LNHNV, CDR2 YYDKDF (reference sequence). V shed 0 bases and J shed 5 bases, with 8 bases lying between them. The CDR3 totals 14 residues. CDR3: CATSRDWGNNEQFF. The DNA for the CDR3 is TGTGCCACCAGCAGAGATTGGGGGAACAATGAGCAGTTCTTC.

Many counts were recorded for this clonotype. The V and J genes are TRBV27 and TRBJ1-2, with D tentatively TRBD1 (6 bases). The CDR3 runs to 15 residues. V was trimmed by 2 bases and J by 4 bases, leaving 14 bases between them. Per the germline V gene, CDR1 is MNHEY and CDR2 is SMNVEV (reference sequence). The CDR3 reads CASSLGTTGIYGYTF. The CDR3, as DNA: TGTGCCAGCAGTTTAGGGACGACAGGAATCTATGGCTACACCTTC.

This clonotype came up many times. The chain links TRBV11-2 to TRBJ1-3; D uncertain. Germline-derived CDR1 and CDR2 are SGHAT and FQNNGV. Between the trimmed V and J ends, which lost 4 bases and 1 base, there was a span of 8 bases. The CDR3 is 14 amino acids. The CDR3 region has the DNA TGTGCCAGCAGCTCATCGGGGTCTGGAAACACCATATATTTT. This translates into CASSSSGSGNTIYF.

This clonotype was counted only a few times. The chain has TRBV27 and TRBJ2-1, with 9 positions matching TRBD2. This CDR3 region has 18 residues. The trim removed 5 bases at V and 4 bases at J, leaving 15 bases unmatched. Germline CDR1 and CDR2: MNHEY and SMNVEV (reference sequence). The CDR3 region has the DNA TGTGCCAGCAGTAACCTACCGCCGGGACTAGCAGATTACAATGAGCAGTTCTTC. It encodes CASSNLPPGLADYNEQFF.

This clonotype was observed at least ten times. The V gene is TRBV20-1, the J gene TRBJ2-7; 7 bases align to TRBD2. Germline V CDR1 and CDR2: DFQATT, SNEGSKA (reference sequence). CDR3 length equals 13 residues. CDR3 in DNA: TGCAGCTCTCGGAGCGGGGTGTCCTACGAGCAGTACTTC. Its translation is CSSRSGVSYEQYF.

This clonotype was seen a few times. The chain couples TRBV7-3 to TRBJ1-2; D is undetermined. CDR1 and CDR2 from the germline V gene are SGHTA and FQGTGA. The CDR3 contains 13 residues. The germline V and J ends were trimmed by 0 bases and 7 bases, with 9 bases remaining between them. In nucleotides, the CDR3 is TGTGCCAGCAGCTTAACCGGCGGGTCTGGCTACACCTTC. Protein sequence: CASSLTGGSGYTF.

This sequence joins TRBV7-9 and TRBJ2-1; a possible D gene is TRBD2 (6 bases). There are 16 residues in the CDR3. The ends were cut back, 4 bases at V and 3 bases at J, with 16 bases in the middle. Germline loops: CDR1 SEHNR, CDR2 FQNEAQ (reference sequence). CDR3 protein: CASSSLQGLDYNEQFF. In DNA, the CDR3 is TGTGCCAGCAGCTCTCTTCAGGGACTCGACTACAATGAGCAGTTCTTC.

This clonotype was counted at least ten times. The chain is built from TRBV5-1 and TRBJ2-1, with 8 bases lining up with TRBD2. Germline CDR1 SGHRS, CDR2 YFSETQ. Trimming at V came to 0 bases and at J to 4 bases, leaving 9 bases not matched to a gene. The CDR3 runs to 17 residues. CDR3 DNA: TGCGCCAGCAGCTTGGAGGTTCTCGAGCGGGGGTACAATGAGCAGTTCTTC. Amino acid sequence: CASSLEVLERGYNEQFF. Supplemented by reference TRBV5-1 and TRBJ2-1, the full variable domain reads KAGVTQTPRYLIKTRGQQVTLSCSPISGHRSVSWYQQTPGQGLQFLFEYFSETQRNKGNFPGRFSGRQFSNSRSEMNVSTLELGDSALYLCASSLEVLERGYNEQFFGPGTRLTVL.

This clonotype was seen many times. V usage is TRBV5-1 and J usage is TRBJ2-6; weak D call: TRBD2 (5 bases). Trimming removed 0 bases from V and 1 base from J, with 8 bases in between. Germline values: CDR1 SGHRS, CDR2 YFSETQ. This CDR3 region has 16 residues. The CDR3 DNA sequence: TGCGCCAGCAGCTTGGAAGGAGGATCTGGGGCCAACGTCCTGACTTTC. The encoded protein is CASSLEGGSGANVLTF.

The chain carries TRBV11-2 and TRBJ2-1; tentatively, D is TRBD1 (7 bases). The CDR3 spans 14 residues. Germline lookup yields CDR1 SGHAT and CDR2 FQNNGV. Between the trimmed V and J ends, which lost 5 bases and 6 bases, there was a span of 14 bases. The CDR3 DNA is TGTGCCAGCAGCCCAGGCCAGGGGGGCAATGAGCAGTTCTTC. Protein: CASSPGQGGNEQFF.